This TCR beta chain was sequenced for a study of cytomegalovirus exposure and HLA in healthy donors. Looking at the study overall: Earlier, 90 million to 140 million unique TCR beta sequences were recovered from approximately 180 million T cells by an analysis.

In the case of this clone: Its target is unknown.

CDR3 size: 15 residues. Germline CDR1 and CDR2: SGHTA and FQGNSA. The ends lost 3 bases at V and 0 bases at J; junction bases unmatched: 4. The PCR made use of 60 Vbeta and 13 Jbeta primers. Original processing notes: Roughly 11 million of the roughly 77 million unique TCR beta chains counted in a later analysis were shared. Sequencing was performed with immunoSEQ multiplex PCR; in TCRdb, only in-frame clones are kept and a portion is missing. V and J calls and clone size are as listed in that table; D and trimming were resolved from the DNA. Among over 200,000 clones listed, about 81% were seen once. Study results and caveats: Overall, about 160 TCR beta chains were annotated as cytomegalovirus-associated. About 87% or about 30% of the time was how often most TCR beta V segments were productive, according to an earlier analysis.

The specimen sequenced was PBMCs. This sequence joins TRBV7-2 and TRBJ1-1; 7 nucleotides match TRBD1. This clonotype was obtained from a woman in her thirties or forties in good health and CMV-seropositive. As DNA, the CDR3 is TGTGCCAGCAGCTTCGCGACAGGGATGAACACTGAAGCTTTCTTT. It yields the protein CASSFATGMNTEAFF.